This passage covers 25 T cell receptor beta chains from one sample sequenced in a study of cytomegalovirus exposure and HLA in healthy donors. Assay used: immunoSEQ multiplex PCR; TCRdb lists only in-frame clones, some missing. Here the sample spans roughly 330,000 clones, roughly nine tenths being singletons. Sequenced: PBMCs. All receptors derive from a woman aged 25-40 years in good health and CMV-seropositive.

The CDR3 DNA reads TGTGCCTGGAGCGGCGGACCCCAGCGGGTCACAGATACGCAGTATTTT. It is translated as CAWSGGPQRVTDTQYF. The V and J genes are TRBV30 and TRBJ2-3, with D possibly TRBD2 on 6 matching bases. V was trimmed by 3 bases and J by 2 bases, leaving 18 bases between them. CDR3 length: 16 residues. Germline V lookup: CDR1 GTSNPN, CDR2 SVGIG (reference sequence).

V usage is TRBV14 and J usage is TRBJ2-7, with D perhaps given as TRBD1 or TRBD2 (6 bases each). The V end lost 1 base, the J end lost 7 bases, and 20 bases lay between the germline ends. The CDR3 length is 16 residues. Looked up from germline, CDR1 is SGHDN and CDR2 is FVKESK. The CDR3 reads CASSQGKFSGAREQYF. The DNA of the CDR3 is TGTGCCAGCAGCCAAGGAAAGTTTTCGGGGGCGAGGGAGCAGTACTTC.

The V gene is TRBV2, the J gene TRBJ2-3, with a weak D call TRBD2 (6 bases). The length of the CDR3 is 14 residues. With 8 bases removed from V and 0 bases from J, the gap between germline ends came to 12 bases. Germline lookup yields CDR1 SNHLY and CDR2 FYNNEI. CDR3 sequence: CASAAGTSTDTQYF. For the CDR3, the DNA is TGTGCCAGCGCGGCGGGGACTAGCACAGATACGCAGTATTTT.

This clone was picked up one time. This sequence joins TRBV21-1 and TRBJ2-3; the D call in the table, TRBD1, was not verified against the DNA. TRBV21-1 is annotated as a pseudogene. The CDR3 is made up of 15 amino acids. CDR3 DNA sequence: TGTGCCAGCAGCAAAGTCACAGGGCGAAAAGATACGCAGTATTTT. It codes for CASSKVTGRKDTQYF.

CDR3 amino acids: CASSGMGATGELFF. CDR3 bases: TGTGCCAGCAGTGGGATGGGGGCAACCGGGGAGCTGTTTTTT. The gene calls are TRBV2 and TRBJ2-2; maybe TRBD1 (6 bases). Germline V gene data show CDR1 as SNHLY and CDR2 as FYNNEI. Trimming pared 4 bases from V and 5 bases from J, leaving 11 bases between. This CDR3 is 14 amino acids long.

This chain links TRBV4-3 with TRBJ1-4; 11 bases map to TRBD1. Looked up from germline, CDR1 is LGHNA and CDR2 is YSLEER. J was trimmed by 10 bases and V by 3 bases; bases with no gene match: 7. The length of the CDR3 is 15 residues. The CDR3 is CASSHTDRGRGKLFF. For the CDR3, the DNA is TGCGCCAGCAGCCACACGGACAGGGGGCGCGGAAAACTGTTTTTT.

V and J are TRBV15 and TRBJ2-2; tentative D call: TRBD1 (6 bases). Looked up from germline, CDR1 is LNHNV and CDR2 is YYDKDF (reference sequence). This CDR3 is built from 17 residues. The V end lost 3 bases, the J end lost 0 bases, and 14 bases lay between the germline ends. As DNA, the CDR3 is TGTGCCACCAGCAGGGATCCGGGACACACGAACACCGGGGAGCTGTTTTTT. Translated: CATSRDPGHTNTGELFF.

The rearrangement joins TRBV19 to TRBJ2-7; D not resolved. V lost 5 bases, J lost 2 bases, and 13 bases lay in between. Germline CDR1 LNHDA, CDR2 SQIVND (reference sequence). CDR3 length: 14 residues. CDR3 sequence reads: CASSVTTWTYEQYF. The DNA of the CDR3 is TGTGCCAGTAGTGTAACGACCTGGACCTACGAGCAGTACTTC.

The J gene is TRBJ2-1, the V gene TRBV29-1; D call uncertain. Germline V gene lookup returns CDR1 SQVTM and CDR2 ANQGSEA. The V gene lost 3 bases and the J gene lost 6 bases, with 9 bases spanning the gap. This CDR3 has 12 residues. CDR3 nucleotide sequence: TGCAGCGTTGAGATTAGAATCAATGAGCAGTTCTTC. This codes for CSVEIRINEQFF.

This clone was observed a handful of times. The CDR3 reads CASSAERTEYNEQFF. CDR3 in DNA: TGTGCCAGCAGCGCGGAACGGACAGAGTACAATGAGCAGTTCTTC. The rearrangement links TRBV2 to TRBJ2-1, with D perhaps TRBD1 (6 bases). Germline V gene sequence: CDR1 SNHLY, CDR2 FYNNEI. This CDR3 region has 15 residues. V lost 6 bases and J lost 4, with 16 bases in between.

The chain joins TRBV27 to TRBJ1-4; maybe TRBD1 (5 bases). Germline V CDR1 and CDR2: MNHEY, SMNVEV (reference sequence). The V end lost 3 bases, the J end lost 7 bases, and 15 bases lay between the germline ends. The CDR3 is 15 residues long. For the CDR3, the DNA is TGTGCCAGCAGTTTTCAACGGGGCGCCGGTGAAAAACTGTTTTTT. It yields the protein CASSFQRGAGEKLFF.

The V gene is TRBV28, the J gene TRBJ1-2; D gene unclear. CDR1 MDHEN and CDR2 SYDVKM come from the germline V gene. V shed 1 base and J shed 0 bases, with 6 bases lying between them. CDR3 length: 14 amino acids. CDR3 nucleotides: TGTGCCAGCAGTTTATTGGGCGCTAACTATGGCTACACCTTC. Residues: CASSLLGANYGYTF.

The sample holds one count of this clone. The V and J genes are TRBV9 and TRBJ2-7; TRBD2 aligns across 8 bases. Germline CDR1 reads SGDLS; CDR2 reads YYNGEE. CDR3 size: 15 residues. The V gene end was trimmed by 3 bases and the J gene end by 2 bases; junction bases not matched to a gene: 7. For the CDR3, the DNA is TGTGCCAGCAGCGGCACTAGCGGCCCCACCTACGAGCAGTACTTC. It is translated as CASSGTSGPTYEQYF.

J is TRBJ2-5 and V is TRBV27; tentatively, D is TRBD1 (6 bases). This CDR3 region has 15 residues. Trimming pared 5 bases from V and 2 bases from J, leaving 15 bases between. Looked up from germline, CDR1 is MNHEY and CDR2 is SMNVEV (reference sequence). CDR3 sequence (DNA): TGTGCCAGCAGTATCCGACAGGACCGACAAGAGACCCAGTACTTC. Protein sequence: CASSIRQDRQETQYF.

The chain links TRBV27 to TRBJ2-3; possible D gene TRBD1, 5 bases. This CDR3 comprises 14 residues. The germline V and J ends were trimmed by 4 bases and 4 bases, with 12 bases remaining between them. The germline gives CDR1 MNHEY, CDR2 SMNVEV (reference sequence). The CDR3 sequence: CASSYAGFADTQYF. The CDR3 bases are TGTGCCAGCAGTTATGCAGGGTTTGCAGATACGCAGTATTTT.

The chain carries TRBV5-6 and TRBJ2-3, with TRBD2 matching 9 bases. V gave up 4 bases and J gave up 2 bases; unmatched junction bases: 11. The CDR3 totals 17 residues. The V gene's germline CDR1 is SGHDT and CDR2 YYEEEE. The CDR3 DNA reads TGTGCCAGCAGCCTCTATGTAGCGGGGGCAAACACAGATACGCAGTATTTT. Translation gives CASSLYVAGANTDTQYF. Full variable domain (missing parts from reference TRBV5-6 and TRBJ2-3): DAGVTQSPTHLIKTRGQQVTLRCSPKSGHDTVSWYQQALGQGPQFIFQYYEEEERQRGNFPDRFSGHQFPNYSSELNVNALLLGDSALYLCASSLYVAGANTDTQYFGPGTRLTVL.

The chain links TRBV13 to TRBJ2-1; 11 nucleotides match TRBD2. CDR1 and CDR2 (germline): PRHDT, FYEKMQ (reference sequence). V lost 5 bases, J lost 3 bases, and 3 bases stayed unmatched. The CDR3 consists of 15 residues. CDR3: CASSPGTSGYNEQFF. DNA for the CDR3: TGTGCCAGCAGCCCCGGGACTAGCGGCTACAATGAGCAGTTCTTC. The complete variable domain, with remaining parts taken from reference TRBV13 and TRBJ2-1, reads AAGVIQSPRHLIKEKRETATLKCYPIPRHDTVYWYQQGPGQDPQFLISFYEKMQSDKGSIPDRFSAQQFSDYHSELNMSSLELGDSALYFCASSPGTSGYNEQFFGPGTRLTVL.

The chain uses TRBV4-2 and TRBJ2-1; 8 bases align to TRBD2. This CDR3 is 19 amino acids long. Germline values: CDR1 LGHNA, CDR2 YNFKEQ. J lost 4 bases, V lost 0 bases, and 14 bases had no gene match. The CDR3 reads CASSQDASGPSYSYNEQFF. The CDR3 region has the DNA TGTGCCAGCAGCCAAGATGCTAGCGGGCCCTCCTACTCATACAATGAGCAGTTCTTC.

J is TRBJ2-2 and V is TRBV7-3; 7 nucleotides agree with TRBD2. V lost 8 bases, J lost 5 bases, and 5 bases stayed unmatched. Per germline, CDR1 SGHTA and CDR2 FQGTGA. The CDR3 sequence is 13 residues long. CDR3 coding DNA: TGTGCCAGCGGGAGGGAGCATACCGGGGAGCTGTTTTTT. Encoded protein: CASGREHTGELFF.

This rearrangement joins TRBV9 to TRBJ2-7; TRBD2 is a possible D gene (6 bases). V gave up 2 bases and J gave up 0 bases, with 12 bases separating them. Germline assignment: CDR1 SGDLS and CDR2 YYNGEE. This CDR3 has 15 residues. CDR3 coding DNA: TGTGCCAGCAGCGTCGCGGGGATGCCCTCCTACGAGCAGTACTTC. This encodes CASSVAGMPSYEQYF.

The CDR3 protein is CASSLVPPYYVRLYSGNTIYF. The CDR3 nucleotides are TGTGCCAGCAGCTTAGTCCCCCCGTATTACGTCAGACTCTACTCTGGAAACACCATATATTTT. This rearrangement joins TRBV7-6 to TRBJ1-3; no definite D call. Germline V lookup: CDR1 SGHVS, CDR2 FNYEAQ. The CDR3 is 21 amino acids. Trimming took 1 base from V and 0 from J, leaving 25 bases between them.

The CDR3 reads CAWSGGAGNTEAFF. The CDR3 DNA sequence: TGTGCCTGGAGTGGAGGGGCAGGGAACACTGAAGCTTTCTTT. The chain recombines TRBV30 with TRBJ1-1; possible D gene TRBD1, 5 bases. The CDR3 runs 14 residues. The germline gives CDR1 GTSNPN, CDR2 SVGIG (reference sequence). V was trimmed by 1 base and J by 1 base, leaving 10 bases between them.

V is TRBV6-1 and J is TRBJ2-7, with D tentatively TRBD1 or TRBD2 (6 bases each). The germline V and J ends were trimmed by 2 bases and 2 bases, with 10 bases remaining between them. The CDR3 loop spans 14 amino acids. The germline gives CDR1 MNHNS, CDR2 SASEGT. The CDR3 is CASSEYRGAYEQYF. In DNA form, the CDR3 reads TGTGCCAGCAGTGAATATAGGGGGGCCTACGAGCAGTACTTC.

This clone was recorded only once. V and J are TRBV5-1 and TRBJ1-4; 8 bases are shared with TRBD1. Trimming took 1 base from V and 8 from J; bases not matched to a gene: 7. The CDR3 consists of 15 residues. Germline CDR1 and CDR2: SGHRS and YFSETQ. CDR3 protein: CASSLSQGAREKLFF. The DNA for the CDR3 is TGCGCCAGCAGCTTGTCGCAGGGGGCGAGGGAAAAACTGTTTTTT. Together with reference TRBV5-1 and TRBJ1-4, the CDR3 gives the full variable domain: KAGVTQTPRYLIKTRGQQVTLSCSPISGHRSVSWYQQTPGQGLQFLFEYFSETQRNKGNFPGRFSGRQFSNSRSEMNVSTLELGDSALYLCASSLSQGAREKLFFGSGTQLSVL.

The V call is TRBV7-8, the J call TRBJ1-2; weak D call: TRBD1 (5 bases). Trimming removed 5 bases from V and 8 bases from J, with 21 bases in between. The CDR3 consists of 15 residues. Germline CDR1 SGHVS, CDR2 FQNEAQ. The CDR3 nucleotides read TGTGCCAGCAGCCCCGAGGGGACCGGGCCCAAAGGCTACACCTTC. As protein: CASSPEGTGPKGYTF.